This T cell receptor (beta chain) was captured by sequencing in a study of cytomegalovirus exposure and HLA in healthy donors. Study findings and constraints: After further analysis at a later stage, 16,951 TCR beta sequences were associated with HLA alleles at 0.05 false discovery rate. In a later analysis, donors in an Asian-associated ancestry cluster reportedly had fewer N-insertions in productive TCRs than the cohort mean. Cytomegalovirus status was reportedly diagnosed by the classifier with high sensitivity and specificity. CMV antigen specificity of a few CMV-associated chains was confirmed in vitro.

The V gene's germline CDR1 is SGHAT and CDR2 FQNNGV. V was shortened by 3 bases and J by 4 bases, with 7 bases between the two germline ends. CDR3 length: 13 residues. PCR primers comprised 60 Vbeta and 13 Jbeta primers. Generated by immunoSEQ multiplex PCR, the TCRdb table keeps only in-frame clones and is missing some. Here the sample spans about 110,000 clones, approximately 72% being singletons. This clone was picked up a small number of times. The antigen remains unidentified. Sequences were obtained from PBMCs. The J gene is TRBJ1-5, the V gene TRBV11-2; D remains unclear. This receptor was taken from a woman between 40 and 55 years old in good health and CMV-seropositive. CDR3 sequence (DNA): TGTGCCAGCAGCTTTGCGCGAAATCAGCCCCAGCATTTT. Encoded protein: CASSFARNQPQHF.